This TCR beta chain was sequenced in a study of blood T cell repertoires in COVID-19. Study information: The study drew acute and convalescent COVID-19 samples from the United States, Italy and Spain. Sample material is recorded as cDNA or gDNA derived from T cells, B-cell-depleted T cells, or PBMCs.

Seattle patients were enrolled during active infection and followed longitudinally. Germline CDR1 SGHTA, CDR2 FQGNSA. The ends were cut back, 2 bases at V and 5 bases at J, with 9 bases in the middle. The CDR3 runs 13 residues. Methods used by the authors: The authors estimated nucleated cell counts from reference gene primer amplification. The assay was immunoSEQ multiplex PCR, and TCRdb's table has in-frame clones only and misses some. D and trimming were read from the DNA, whereas the V and J calls and clone size are those reported in that table. The sample records some 330,000 clones, about nine tenths being singletons.

Material for sequencing was peripheral blood. The origin of this receptor is a woman aged 25 to 39 with COVID-19, enrolled during active disease. The V gene is TRBV7-2, the J gene TRBJ1-2; perhaps TRBD1 as D (6 bases). Written as DNA, the CDR3 is TGTGCCAGCAGCTTACTTCAGGGGTATGGCTACACCTTC. Its protein product is CASSLLQGYGYTF. Supplemented by reference TRBV7-2 and TRBJ1-2, the full variable domain reads GAGVSQSPSNKVTEKGKDVELRCDPISGHTALYWYRQSLGQGLEFLIYFQGNSAPDKSGLPSDRFSAERTGGSVSTLTIQRTQQEDSAVYLCASSLLQGYGYTFGSGTRLTVV.